The 21 T cell receptor beta chains presented below share a single source sample, sequenced in a study of T-cell memory formation after mild COVID-19. TCRdb used MiXCR to reprocess the 5' RACE reads, holding one entry per CDR3 protein. The sample has some 110,000 distinct CDR3 sequences; about a sixth are singletons. The specimen sequenced was PBMCs or a T cell subset sorted from them (not recorded which). The receptors stem from an adult woman who had mild COVID-19 (a few samples of this study predate the infection). Cell type and time point are not known.

This clonotype appeared many times. The chain's CDR3 is CASSPGQQYEQYF. In nucleotides, the CDR3 is TGTGCCAGCAGTCCGGGACAGCAATACGAGCAGTACTTC. This chain joins TRBV7-9 and TRBJ2-7; TRBD1 matches at 7 bases. This CDR3 is 13 amino acids long. Trimming took 6 bases from V and 4 from J; bases not matched to a gene: 6. Looked up from germline, CDR1 is SEHNR and CDR2 is FQNEAQ (reference sequence).

This clonotype was detected only a few times. The chain combines TRBV5-1 with TRBJ1-1; 7 nucleotides agree with TRBD1. The V gene's germline CDR1 is SGHRS and CDR2 YFSETQ. The CDR3 contains 17 residues. J gave up 6 bases and V 0 bases, and 14 bases lay outside the gene matches. The CDR3 is CASSLGDREKKGAEAFF. CDR3 DNA sequence: TGCGCCAGCAGCTTGGGGGACAGAGAAAAAAAGGGAGCTGAAGCTTTCTTT.

The chain employs TRBV27 and TRBJ1-2; 9 bases are shared with TRBD1. Germline V gene lookup returns CDR1 MNHEY and CDR2 SMNVEV (reference sequence). The trim removed 0 bases at V and 4 bases at J, leaving 6 bases unmatched. This CDR3 spans 16 amino acids. The CDR3 DNA sequence: TGTGCCAGCAGTTTATCGGGACAGGGCAGTCTCTATGGCTACACCTTC. The encoded protein is CASSLSGQGSLYGYTF.

There are many counts of this clonotype. This chain connects TRBV12-3 or TRBV12-4 to TRBJ2-5; a weak D match, TRBD2 (6 bases). The CDR3 totals 12 residues. V lost 3 bases to trimming and J lost 4 bases, with 6 bases between them. CDR3 sequence: CASSFGGETQYF. The DNA of the CDR3 is TGTGCCAGCAGTTTCGGGGGAGAGACCCAGTACTTC.

The V call is TRBV15, the J call TRBJ1-2, with D hard to call. The CDR3 consists of 13 residues. The germline V and J ends were trimmed by 5 bases and 2 bases, with 9 bases remaining between them. CDR1 LNHNV and CDR2 YYDKDF come from the germline V gene (reference sequence). CDR3 protein: CATSGVTNYGYTF. CDR3 coding DNA: TGTGCCACCAGCGGCGTGACAAACTATGGCTACACCTTC.

The chain carries TRBV20-1 and TRBJ2-7; D is possibly TRBD1 (6 bases). The V gene lost 4 bases and the J gene lost 7 bases, with 17 bases spanning the gap. Germline loops: CDR1 DFQATT, CDR2 SNEGSKA (reference sequence). This CDR3 has 13 residues. In nucleotides, the CDR3 is TGCAGTGCTATGGGTCGGGGTAGGGGGGAGCAGTACTTC. It codes for CSAMGRGRGEQYF.

The chain uses TRBV6-2 or TRBV6-3 and TRBJ2-3; the D is unclear. This CDR3 spans 16 amino acids. Germline V gene data show CDR1 as MNHEY and CDR2 as SVGEGT. Trimming shortened V by 5 bases and J by 6 bases, and 21 bases separated the two germline ends. The CDR3 loop reads CASSPRHFQTGDTQYF. The CDR3, as DNA: TGTGCCAGCAGTCCCCGGCACTTTCAGACCGGGGATACGCAGTATTTT.

The chain has TRBV4-1 and TRBJ2-5; D remains ambiguous. Germline values: CDR1 MGHRA, CDR2 YSYEKL. Between the trimmed V and J ends, which lost 1 base and 5 bases, there was a span of 8 bases. This CDR3 spans 13 amino acids. Here the CDR3 DNA reads TGCGCCAGCAGCCAAGTGGTTCGGGAGACCCAGTACTTC. Protein sequence: CASSQVVRETQYF.

The gene calls are TRBV12-3 or TRBV12-4 and TRBJ2-3, with 11 bases identical to TRBD2. V lost 11 bases and J lost 1; bases outside the gene matches: 17. The CDR3 is 18 residues long. The CDR3 loop reads CAGDYSGGAFVGTDTQYF. The CDR3 region has the DNA TGTGCCGGTGACTATAGCGGGGGGGCCTTCGTGGGCACAGATACGCAGTATTTT.

The chain carries TRBV6-5 and TRBJ2-2, with 8 bases aligning to TRBD1. Germline values: CDR1 MNHEY, CDR2 SVGAGI. The trim removed 2 bases at V and 6 bases at J, leaving 2 bases unmatched. The CDR3 is 14 amino acids. CDR3 bases: TGTGCCAGCAGTTACCAACAGGGGGCCGGGGAGCTGTTTTTT. Translating gives CASSYQQGAGELFF.

There are a few counts of this clonotype. The chain carries TRBV6-4 and TRBJ2-3; tentative D call: TRBD2 (6 bases). V dropped 0 bases and J dropped 2 bases, with 12 bases sitting between them. The CDR3 has 16 amino acids. Germline-derived CDR1 and CDR2 are MRHNA and SNTAGT. CDR3 in DNA: TGTGCCAGCAGTGACTCCTCATCGGGAGACACAGATACGCAGTATTTT. The encoded protein is CASSDSSSGDTDTQYF.

In this sample, this clonotype turned up a few times. The chain links TRBV7-6 to TRBJ2-1; D gene ambiguous. This CDR3 has 14 amino acids. Germline V lookup: CDR1 SGHVS, CDR2 FNYEAQ. Trimming stripped 1 base from V and 6 bases from J, with 10 bases between. The DNA of the CDR3 is TGTGCCAGCAGCTTAGATATAGGGCCCAATGAGCAGTTCTTC. Translating it yields CASSLDIGPNEQFF. Drawing the rest from reference TRBV7-6 and TRBJ2-1, the complete variable domain is GAGVSQSPRYKVTKRGQDVALRCDPISGHVSLYWYRQALGQGPEFLTYFNYEAQQDKSGLPNDRFSAERPEGSISTLTIQRTEQRDSAMYRCASSLDIGPNEQFFGPGTRLTVL.

This clonotype has only a few counts. V usage is TRBV6-2 or TRBV6-3 and J usage is TRBJ2-5; the D gene is possibly TRBD1 (5 bases). Germline V gives CDR1 MNHEY, CDR2 SVGEGT. CDR3 length: 16 amino acids. V was pared by 6 bases and J by 4 bases, with 21 bases between. The CDR3: CASSPPHRGAVETQYF. CDR3 nucleotides: TGTGCCAGCAGCCCCCCCCATCGTGGGGCCGTAGAGACCCAGTACTTC.

This chain joins TRBV7-9 and TRBJ2-3, with D maybe TRBD2 (5 bases). Germline V gene data show CDR1 as SEHNR and CDR2 as FQNEAQ (reference sequence). The CDR3 runs 15 residues. Deletions cut 4 bases from V and 3 bases from J, with 14 bases between. The CDR3 coding sequence is TGTGCCAGCAGCTCACAAAGCCGGGGTACAGATACGCAGTATTTT. Translation gives CASSSQSRGTDTQYF.

This clonotype turned up a few times. J is TRBJ2-3 and V is TRBV7-3; TRBD2 might be the D (6 bases). The CDR3 is made up of 18 amino acids. Germline assignment: CDR1 SGHTA and CDR2 FQGTGA. V was pared by 3 bases and J by 1 base, with 20 bases between. DNA of the CDR3: TGTGCCAGCAGCTTTAACGTCCTCGAGGTAGCGGGCACAGATACGCAGTATTTT. The encoded protein is CASSFNVLEVAGTDTQYF.

The chain recombines TRBV20-1 with TRBJ2-1; TRBD1 might be the D (6 bases). Trimming shortened V by 3 bases and J by 1 base, and 7 bases separated the two germline ends. Germline V lookup: CDR1 DFQATT, CDR2 SNEGSKA (reference sequence). This CDR3 region has 13 residues. The CDR3 protein is CSASTGSYNEQFF. DNA for the CDR3: TGCAGTGCTAGCACAGGGTCCTACAATGAGCAGTTCTTC.

This clonotype occurred a few times. V is TRBV24-1 and J is TRBJ2-3, with D tentatively TRBD1 (5 bases). Germline V gene lookup returns CDR1 KGHDR and CDR2 SFDVKD. Trimming took 0 bases from V and 9 from J, leaving 9 bases between them. This CDR3 region has 13 residues. The DNA of the CDR3 is TGTGCCACCAGTGATTTGGGGGCAGTAACGCAGTATTTT. The encoded protein is CATSDLGAVTQYF.

The genes are TRBV29-1 and TRBJ1-2; D gene uncertain. The CDR3 contains 14 residues. Looked up from germline, CDR1 is SQVTM and CDR2 is ANQGSEA. The V end lost 2 bases, the J end lost 0 bases, and 10 bases lay between the germline ends. In DNA, the CDR3 is TGCAGCGTTGAAACCCGGGCTCCTAACTATGGCTACACCTTC. It codes for CSVETRAPNYGYTF.

The CDR3 DNA is TGTGCCAGCAGCAAACAGGGGGCGAGCACTGAAGCTTTCTTT. It encodes CASSKQGASTEAFF. The chain recombines TRBV21-1 with TRBJ1-1; TRBD1, the table's D call, was not compared with the DNA. TRBV21-1 constitutes a pseudogene. CDR3 length: 14 residues.

The chain links TRBV7-9 to TRBJ2-1; D uncertain. The CDR3 loop spans 15 amino acids. In germline, CDR1 is SEHNR, CDR2 FQNEAQ (reference sequence). V dropped 1 base and J dropped 0 bases, with 7 bases sitting between them. The CDR3, as DNA: TGTGCCAGCAGCTTAGACGCAAGCTCCTACAATGAGCAGTTCTTC. This encodes CASSLDASSYNEQFF.

The J gene is TRBJ2-1, the V gene TRBV7-9; D not resolved. With 5 bases removed from V and 8 bases from J, the gap between germline ends came to 13 bases. Germline V gives CDR1 SEHNR, CDR2 FQNEAQ (reference sequence). The CDR3 extends over 13 amino acids. The CDR3 bases are TGTGCCAGCAGCGAGCCCGGCGGTCATGAGCAGTTCTTC. Protein product: CASSEPGGHEQFF.